This T cell receptor beta chain was captured by sequencing in a study of blood T cell repertoires in COVID-19. Looking at the study overall: The study drew acute and convalescent COVID-19 samples from the United States, Italy and Spain. The analysed material was cDNA or gDNA that came from T cells, B-cell-depleted T cells, or PBMCs.

CDR1 is MNHEY, CDR2 SVGAGI, per germline. The CDR3 is made up of 16 amino acids. Deletions cut 0 bases from V and 8 bases from J, with 17 bases between. Source study methods: Counts of nucleated cells, estimated from reference gene primer amplification, were obtained. Libraries were prepared by immunoSEQ multiplex PCR; TCRdb keeps only in-frame clonotypes and omits some of them. V and J calls and clone size are those listed in that table; D and trimming were worked out from the DNA. The sample shows some 140,000 clones, 80% to 85% of them seen only once. V is TRBV6-5 and J is TRBJ2-1; TRBD2 might be the D (6 bases). The clonotype originates from a woman aged 60-75 years with active or convalescent COVID-19. The sequencing sample was made of peripheral blood. CDR3 sequence reads: CASSYSWGERHDEQFF. The DNA for the CDR3 is TGTGCCAGCAGTTACTCGTGGGGGGAGAGACACGATGAGCAGTTCTTC.